Included here is one TCR beta chain sequence, with context. Germline trimming cut 1 base from V and 3 bases from J; bases unmatched to any gene: 14. This CDR3 comprises 19 residues. Germline V lookup: CDR1 LGHNA, CDR2 YNFKEQ. The data originate from a study of blood T cell repertoires in COVID-19. About the study: Whether acute or convalescent, the COVID-19 samples came from the United States, Italy and Spain.

The data were produced by immunoSEQ multiplex PCR, yet TCRdb's version contains in-frame clones alone and is incomplete. The sample has tens of thousands of clones, around nine tenths seen once. Sample: peripheral blood. This receptor was obtained from a human donor in a cohort sampled during active COVID-19. This chain connects TRBV4-2 to TRBJ1-5; 8 bases are shared with TRBD1. The CDR3 spells CASSQAARGQGGNNQPQHF. DNA of the CDR3: TGTGCCAGCAGCCAAGCCGCGCGCGGACAGGGAGGGAACAATCAGCCCCAGCATTTT.